This TCR beta chain was sequenced in a study of human T cells and chemical hapten exposure. TCRdb called the RACE reads again in MiXCR, with one record for every CDR3 protein. This table holds some 340,000 distinct CDR3 sequences, roughly 6.9% found once. This clonotype was recorded a few times. Antigen: not known. General study points: The study found that DPC sensitization did not change TCRs above 1 in 1000 frequency.

Documented time point: patch test 1, 2 weeks after DPC sensitization. Documented treatment: therapeutic diphenylcyclopropenone sensitization with weekly scalp DPC. Sequenced here: whole blood, sampled in connection with sensitization to the hapten diphenylcyclopropenone (DPC). The clonotype comes from a young woman with alopecia areata. Some clones in this sample may be carry-over from other donors' samples.

In nucleotides, the CDR3 is TGTGCCAGCAGCCCTAGCGGGGGCCGATACAATGAGCAGTTCTTC. It encodes CASSPSGGRYNEQFF. This sequence joins TRBV28 and TRBJ2-1; 10 bases are shared with TRBD2. The junction had 6 bases not matched to a gene; V was cut back by 6 bases and J by 4 bases. Per germline, CDR1 MDHEN and CDR2 SYDVKM. This CDR3 contains 15 residues.